This is a list of T cell receptor beta chains from one sample in a study of cytomegalovirus exposure and HLA in healthy donors. Repertoires were generated with immunoSEQ multiplex PCR, while TCRdb's copy carries only in-frame clones and drops some. The sample comprises around 88,000 clones, less than 80% of which are singletons, and approximately 4% rests with the top ten. The sample consisted of PBMCs. These receptors originate from a woman aged 40 to 50 in good health and CMV-seropositive. Each CDR3 is given with its conserved first and last residue. The D gene is left open where the match is weak. Clone size is stated in some rows and not others, as once, few, many or a class when expanded.

clone size: NA; D gene: TRBD2; J gene: TRBJ2-1; V gene: TRBV30; CDR3 DNA: TGTGCCTGGCAACGAGCGGGAGGGCTTCTCTACAATGAGCAGTTCTTC; CDR3 protein: CAWQRAGGLLYNEQFF
clone size: NA; D gene: NA; J gene: TRBJ1-4; V gene: TRBV19; CDR3 DNA: TGTGCCAGTAGAAGACAGCCCCGAGGAACTAATGAAAAACTGTTTTTT; CDR3 protein: CASRRQPRGTNEKLFF
clone size: NA; D gene: NA; J gene: TRBJ1-2; V gene: TRBV30; CDR3 DNA: TGTGCCTGGAGTCGGACGGGAGAGGGCTACACCTTC; CDR3 protein: CAWSRTGEGYTF
clone size: once; D gene: TRBD1; J gene: TRBJ1-4; V gene: TRBV11-2; CDR3 DNA: TGTGCCAGCAGCACCCCAGGACAGGGGTGGACTAATGAAAAACTGTTTTTT; CDR3 protein: CASSTPGQGWTNEKLFF
clone size: NA; D gene: TRBD1; J gene: TRBJ2-7; V gene: TRBV28; CDR3 DNA: TGTGCCAGCAGCCTATACAGGGGCCACGAGCAGTACTTC; CDR3 protein: CASSLYRGHEQYF
clone size: NA; D gene: NA; J gene: TRBJ1-4; V gene: TRBV2; CDR3 DNA: TGTGCCAGCAGTGAACAGGGGTGGAAAGAAAAACTGTTTTTT; CDR3 protein: CASSEQGWKEKLFF
clone size: NA; D gene: TRBD1; J gene: TRBJ2-7; V gene: TRBV11-3; CDR3 DNA: TGTGCCAGCAGACCTGGACAGGGGTCCTACGAGCAGTACTTC; CDR3 protein: CASRPGQGSYEQYF
clone size: NA; D gene: NA; J gene: TRBJ2-7; V gene: TRBV28; CDR3 DNA: TGTGCCAGCAGTTTCAGGGCGTACGAGCAGTACTTC; CDR3 protein: CASSFRAYEQYF
clone size: once; D gene: NA; J gene: TRBJ2-1; V gene: TRBV18; CDR3 DNA: TGTGCCAGCTCAACAAGGACAGACAATGAGCAGTTCTTC; CDR3 protein: CASSTRTDNEQFF
clone size: NA; D gene: NA; J gene: TRBJ2-3; V gene: TRBV5-1; CDR3 DNA: TGCGCCAGCAGAAGCGGGCCTAGCACAGATACGCAGTATTTT; CDR3 protein: CASRSGPSTDTQYF
clone size: NA; D gene: NA; J gene: TRBJ1-1; V gene: TRBV6-1; CDR3 DNA: TGTGCCAGCAGTGAGCGAGGGGGGAACACTGAAGCTTTCTTT; CDR3 protein: CASSERGGNTEAFF
clone size: once; D gene: NA; J gene: TRBJ1-1; V gene: TRBV6-5; CDR3 DNA: TGTGCCAGCAGTGCCCAGCCGGGGAACACTGAAGCTTTCTTT; CDR3 protein: CASSAQPGNTEAFF
clone size: NA; D gene: NA; J gene: TRBJ1-3; V gene: TRBV7-2; CDR3 DNA: TGTGCCAGCAGCGCCCTAAGCTCTGGAAACACCATATATTTT; CDR3 protein: CASSALSSGNTIYF
clone size: NA; D gene: TRBD2; J gene: TRBJ2-7; V gene: TRBV11-3; CDR3 DNA: TGTGCCAGCAGCTCTGAATCCACCTGGACTAGCGGGATATCCTACGAGCAGTACTTC; CDR3 protein: CASSSESTWTSGISYEQYF